The T cell receptor (beta chain) described here comes from a study of blood T cell repertoires in COVID-19. Across the whole study: The analysed material was cDNA or gDNA that came from T cells, B-cell-depleted T cells, or PBMCs.

Assay used: immunoSEQ multiplex PCR; TCRdb lists only in-frame clones, some missing. The repertoire holds approximately 270,000 clones, with about nine tenths as singletons. Germline CDR1 reads MNHEY; CDR2 reads SVGEGT. This CDR3 region has 15 residues. The V end was cut by 6 bases, the J end by 5 bases, with 20 bases between. Participant age was about 18 to 89 years, and participants resided in approximately 24 US areas. The receptor's source is a human donor in a cohort exposed to, infected with or recovered from COVID-19 (not recorded which). The donor label of this sample is uncertain. Sequenced material: PBMCs or T cells enriched from blood (not recorded which). This chain links TRBV6-2 or TRBV6-3 with TRBJ2-7; tentative D call: TRBD2 (5 bases). Here the CDR3 reads CASSAGSRALDEQYF. CDR3 bases: TGTGCCAGCAGCGCCGGGTCGCGGGCCCTTGACGAGCAGTACTTC.